What follows is one T cell receptor beta chain and its context. The antigen is not known. This sample stems from a study of shared clonotypes between healthy human individuals. Notes on the study in general: Deeper or shallower sequencing was expected to change how clonotypes are shared among donors. Generation probabilities of non-shared clonotypes were lower (relative to those shared by all four donors).

Germline V lookup: CDR1 SGHRS, CDR2 YFSETQ. Trimming at V came to 4 bases and at J to 7 bases, leaving 9 bases not matched to a gene. This CDR3 comprises 15 residues. Per the study methods: Filtering differed for immunoSEQ, which gave only junction sequences without quality scores. The data were produced by immunoSEQ multiplex PCR, yet TCRdb's version contains in-frame clones alone and is incomplete. That table is the source of V, J and clone size, and D and trimming were worked out from the DNA. The sample lists 1,400,000 or so clones; 98% were seen once. This rearrangement joins TRBV5-1 to TRBJ2-3; TRBD1 matches at 10 bases. Sequencing was performed on naive CD4+ T cells sorted from blood. Subset indicated: CD45RA+ positively selected. The sequence was obtained from a young man in good health. The CDR3 nucleotides are TGCGCCAGCAGCGGGCAGGGACAGGGGTGGAATACGCAGTATTTT. Protein: CASSGQGQGWNTQYF.